This TCR beta chain was obtained from a study of OX40 agonist ivuxolimab in advanced cancers. Points from the study as a whole: Clones of CD4+ and CD8+ blood T cells grew by week 6 at doses of 0.1 to 3.0 mg/kg. With doses of 0.1-3.0 mg/kg, partial responders showed among the lowest clonal expansion.

This clone turned up a few times. Its antigen is not identified. The CDR3 has 16 amino acids. V shed 2 bases, J shed 6 bases, and the junction held 6 bases outside the gene matches. CDR1 is SGDLS, CDR2 YYNGEE, per germline. The data were produced by immunoSEQ multiplex PCR, yet TCRdb's version contains in-frame clones alone and is incomplete. Of more than 20,000 clones in the sample, roughly 80% were seen once. The input for sequencing was CD4+ or CD8+ T cells sorted from blood, taken in a trial of the OX40 agonist ivuxolimab. This clonotype was obtained from an adult with an advanced solid tumor such as melanoma, head and neck, liver or kidney cancer. V and J are TRBV9 and TRBJ2-2; 11 positions match TRBD2. In nucleotides, the CDR3 is TGTGCCAGCAGCGTTTCACTAGCGGGAGAGTCCGGGGAGCTGTTTTTT. As protein: CASSVSLAGESGELFF.